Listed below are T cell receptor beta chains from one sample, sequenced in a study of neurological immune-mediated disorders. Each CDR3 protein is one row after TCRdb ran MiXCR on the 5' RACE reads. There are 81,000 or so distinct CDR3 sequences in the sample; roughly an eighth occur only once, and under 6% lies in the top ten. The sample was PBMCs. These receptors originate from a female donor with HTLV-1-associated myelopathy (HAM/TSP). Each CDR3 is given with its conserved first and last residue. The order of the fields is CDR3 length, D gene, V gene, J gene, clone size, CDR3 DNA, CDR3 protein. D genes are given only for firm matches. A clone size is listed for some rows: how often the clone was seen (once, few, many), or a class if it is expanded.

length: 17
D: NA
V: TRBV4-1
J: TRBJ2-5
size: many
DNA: TGCGCCAGCAGCCGAGACCGTATGACAGACACCCCTTGGGCCCAGTACTTC
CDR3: CASSRDRMTDTPWAQYF

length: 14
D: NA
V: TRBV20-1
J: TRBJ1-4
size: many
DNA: TGCAGTGCTAGGAGGGGAGGGGCTAATGAAAAACTGTTTTTT
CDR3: CSARRGGANEKLFF

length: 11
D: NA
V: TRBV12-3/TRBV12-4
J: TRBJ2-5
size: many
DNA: TGTGCCAGCAGTTTCGGGGAGACCCAGTACTTC
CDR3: CASSFGETQYF

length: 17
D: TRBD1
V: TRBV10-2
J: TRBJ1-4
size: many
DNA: TGCGCCAGCACCCGAGTCCTTGCAGGGGGGGAAAATGAAAAACTGTTTTTT
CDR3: CASTRVLAGGENEKLFF

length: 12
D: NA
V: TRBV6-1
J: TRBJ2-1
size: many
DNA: TGTGCCAGCAGTAAACAGGGCAATGAGCAGTTCTTC
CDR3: CASSKQGNEQFF

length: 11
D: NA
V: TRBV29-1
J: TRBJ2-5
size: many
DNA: TGCAGCGTTATTAGGGGGGAGACCCAGTACTTC
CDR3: CSVIRGETQYF

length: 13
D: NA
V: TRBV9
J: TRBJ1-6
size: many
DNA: TGTGCCAGCACTAGCTCCTATAATTCACCCCTCCACTTT
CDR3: CASTSSYNSPLHF

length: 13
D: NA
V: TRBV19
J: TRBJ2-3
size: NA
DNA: TGTGCCAGTGCCATCACCGGGACAGATACGCAGTATTTT
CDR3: CASAITGTDTQYF

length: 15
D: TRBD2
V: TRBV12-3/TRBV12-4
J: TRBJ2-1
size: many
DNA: TGTGCCAGCACCAAAGCGGGAAGCTCCTACAATGAGCAGTTCTTC
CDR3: CASTKAGSSYNEQFF

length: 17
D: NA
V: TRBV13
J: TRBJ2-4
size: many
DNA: TGTGCCAGCAGCTTAGGCAAGGGGGGGCAGGGCAAAAACATTCAGTACTTC
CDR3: CASSLGKGGQGKNIQYF

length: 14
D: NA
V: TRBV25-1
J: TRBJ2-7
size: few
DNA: TGTGCCAGCAGTCGGACAGCCCTTTCCTACGAGCAGTACTTC
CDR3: CASSRTALSYEQYF

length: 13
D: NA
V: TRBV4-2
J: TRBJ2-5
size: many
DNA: TGTGCCAGCAGCCAAGACGCGGACGAGACCCAGTACTTC
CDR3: CASSQDADETQYF

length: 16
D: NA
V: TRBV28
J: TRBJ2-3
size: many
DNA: TGTGCCAGCAGTCTGTGGGGGGGCCCCTTAGGAGGTACGCAGTATTTT
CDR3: CASSLWGGPLGGTQYF

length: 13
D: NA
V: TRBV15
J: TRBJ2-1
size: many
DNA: TGTGCTACCAGCAGAGACCCTCAGGATGAGCAGTTCTTC
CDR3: CATSRDPQDEQFF

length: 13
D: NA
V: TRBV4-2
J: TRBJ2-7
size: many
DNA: TGTGCCAGCAGCCAAGACAGGGGAGACGAGCAGTACTTC
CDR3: CASSQDRGDEQYF

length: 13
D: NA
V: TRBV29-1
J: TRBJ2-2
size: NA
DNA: TGCAGCGCCGCCGTGGGGACCACCGGGGAGCTGTTTTTT
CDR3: CSAAVGTTGELFF

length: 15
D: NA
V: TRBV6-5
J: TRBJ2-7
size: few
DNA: TGTGCCAGCAGTTACACGGAGGTCCACTCCTACGAGCAGTACTTC
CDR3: CASSYTEVHSYEQYF